What follows is one T cell receptor beta chain and its context. The antigen remains undetermined. As for treatment: 15 to 20 received Ad26.COV2.S at low or high dose, single or two shots; roughly 5 received placebo; per-sample allocation not given. Sampling happened 63 days after the first vaccine or placebo injection. Measured with immunoSEQ multiplex PCR; TCRdb has only the in-frame clones, and not every one. The table lists about 400,000 clones, approximately 90% of them singletons. Germline CDR1 MNHEY, CDR2 SMNVEV (reference sequence). Between the trimmed V and J ends, which lost 4 bases and 3 bases, there was a span of 3 bases. The length of the CDR3 is 12 residues. The data were taken from a study of Ad26.COV2.S vaccination and SARS-CoV-2 variants. Overall study findings and caveats: Recipients of vaccine and of placebo showed similar breadth of their non-spike TCR repertoires.

The TCR sequence derives from a person aged 18-60 years who received the Ad26.COV2.S COVID-19 vaccine or a placebo. The chain has TRBV27 and TRBJ2-2, with D unclear. Material: peripheral blood, obtained in a trial of Ad26.COV2.S vaccine versus placebo. The CDR3 is CASSSHTGELFF. DNA of the CDR3: TGTGCCAGCAGTTCACACACCGGGGAGCTGTTTTTT.